This T cell receptor beta chain was sequenced during a study of regulatory T cells in long-lasting Graves disease. This clonotype was recorded at least ten times. The authors built TCR beta libraries using iRepertoire HTBI primers and Arm-PCR of CDR3 regions. TCRdb redid the calling of the multiplex PCR reads with MiXCR, one entry per CDR3 protein. The table shows a few hundred thousand distinct CDR3 sequences, with 15% to 20% occurring only once. The time point denotes: newly diagnosed GD, antithyroid drugs for less than 3 months. From PBMCs, RNA was extracted and then used to make the TCR library. V was pared by 4 bases and J by 2 bases, with 12 bases between. Per the germline V gene, CDR1 is DFQATT and CDR2 is SNEGSKA (reference sequence). The CDR3 length is 14 residues. The data also belong to a second study, concerning T cells in Graves' hyperthyroidism and ophthalmopathy.

V usage is TRBV20-1 and J usage is TRBJ2-4; the D gene is possibly TRBD2 (6 bases). The clonotype was recovered from a woman in her twenties or thirties with Graves disease. The sample was peripheral blood mononuclear cells (PBMCs), taken at new diagnosis, from a patient treated with antithyroid drugs. CDR3 coding DNA: TGCAGTGCTAATCCGGGGGTACCCAAAAACATTCAGTACTTC. Encoded protein: CSANPGVPKNIQYF.